This note documents a single TCR beta chain sequence. Its antigen is not identified. A much larger clone is a single base away; this may be a read error. Patients chosen for sequencing had shown CD8+CD57+ cell expansion by flow cytometry. All participating patients were living with severe acquired aplastic anemia. The use of genomic DNA as template underpinned the TCR beta VDJ and CDR3 profiling. TCRdb reanalysed the reads using MiXCR and keeps one entry per CDR3 protein. Of about 160,000 distinct CDR3 sequences listed, more than 40% are singletons. This sample is part of a study of CD8+CD57+ T cells in acquired aplastic anemia. Study-level background: The mean DNA yield obtained from sorted CD4+ and CD8+ cells came to 3 to 3.5 ug.

Overall study results and limits: Patients and controls had in common approximately 29 CD8+ CDR3 sequences.

Per germline, CDR1 MNHNS and CDR2 SASEGT. The CDR3 consists of 14 residues. V dropped 5 bases and J dropped 11; count of bases not matched to a gene: 10. Sequencing used sorted CD4+, CD8+, or CD8+CD57+ T cells (not recorded which) from PBMCs. The chain links TRBV6-1 to TRBJ2-4; 9 positions match TRBD2. The clonotype comes from a human donor with aplastic anemia. The CDR3 DNA reads TGTGCCAGCAGTCCCGGGACTAGCCCCAACCTTCAGTACTTC. Translation: CASSPGTSPNLQYF.